This TCR beta chain comes out of a study of response to subunit inactivated influenza vaccine. This clonotype was counted many times. What it binds is not known. In TCRdb, the RT-PCR reads were re-called with MiXCR into one record per CDR3 protein. Of some 500,000 distinct CDR3 sequences in the sample, more than 15% were seen once. V was shortened by 2 bases and J by 7 bases, with 12 bases between the two germline ends. Germline V lookup: CDR1 MNHNS, CDR2 SASEGT. The CDR3 runs 15 residues. Study-level results: New T cells are recruited in small numbers by each seasonal influenza vaccination, according to the authors' suggestion.

The material was CD4+ T cells sorted from PBMCs, obtained around 25 months after vaccination. The sequence was collected from a man aged 50 to 69 who received an inactivated influenza vaccine. The V gene is TRBV6-1, the J gene TRBJ1-6; maybe TRBD1 (5 bases). CDR3 sequence: CASSEYGGANSPLHF. The CDR3 DNA reads as TGTGCCAGCAGTGAATATGGGGGAGCCAATTCACCCCTCCACTTT.